These T cell receptor beta chains were read from a single sample in a study of cytomegalovirus exposure and HLA in healthy donors. Sequencing used immunoSEQ multiplex PCR; TCRdb keeps in-frame clones, though not all of them. The sample lists roughly 190,000 clones; over 60% were seen once. The sample consisted of PBMCs. These receptors were taken from a woman aged 40 to 50 in good health and CMV-seronegative. Each CDR3 is given with its conserved first and last residue. Fields, in order: J gene, D gene, V gene, CDR3 protein. A D gene is named only where the DNA matches it firmly.

j_call: TRBJ2-2
d_call: NA
v_call: TRBV5-1
cdr3_aa: CASSLDYTNTGELFF

j_call: TRBJ2-1
d_call: NA
v_call: TRBV6-4
cdr3_aa: CASRSGYNEQFF

j_call: TRBJ2-1
d_call: NA
v_call: TRBV7-2
cdr3_aa: CASTIGPEGSNEQFF

j_call: TRBJ2-7
d_call: TRBD2
v_call: TRBV4-3
cdr3_aa: CASSQEVRGYPRNEQYF

j_call: TRBJ2-1
d_call: TRBD2
v_call: TRBV7-9
cdr3_aa: CSSSLRGSGVYNEQFF

j_call: TRBJ2-7
d_call: TRBD2
v_call: TRBV19
cdr3_aa: CASSNRGTSGSPREQYF

j_call: TRBJ2-2
d_call: NA
v_call: TRBV27
cdr3_aa: CASSRRGGGELFF

j_call: TRBJ2-7
d_call: NA
v_call: TRBV7-2
cdr3_aa: CASSLAEGASEQYF

j_call: TRBJ1-4
d_call: NA
v_call: TRBV11-3
cdr3_aa: CASSRTGSNEKLFF

j_call: NA
d_call: TRBD1
v_call: TRBV25-1
cdr3_aa: CASSTRDQGVKYEQYF

j_call: TRBJ1-4
d_call: NA
v_call: TRBV7-9
cdr3_aa: CASSSAGGPNEKLFF

j_call: TRBJ1-2
d_call: NA
v_call: TRBV19
cdr3_aa: CASNPGQGNYGYTF

j_call: TRBJ1-3
d_call: NA
v_call: TRBV27
cdr3_aa: CASSLQGGNTIYF

j_call: TRBJ2-2
d_call: NA
v_call: TRBV5-6
cdr3_aa: CASTPAVFQAGELFF

j_call: TRBJ2-5
d_call: TRBD1
v_call: TRBV7-9
cdr3_aa: CASSLGQGTRETQYF

j_call: TRBJ1-4
d_call: NA
v_call: TRBV19
cdr3_aa: CASSRDREKLFF

j_call: TRBJ2-1
d_call: TRBD2
v_call: TRBV7-2
cdr3_aa: CASSSTGTSGSNEQFF

j_call: TRBJ2-1
d_call: NA
v_call: TRBV25-1
cdr3_aa: CASSEWERGEQFF

j_call: TRBJ1-2
d_call: TRBD1
v_call: TRBV5-1
cdr3_aa: CASSSGQGYGYTF

j_call: TRBJ1-2
d_call: NA
v_call: TRBV6-5
cdr3_aa: CASRTADGYTF

j_call: TRBJ2-6
d_call: NA
v_call: TRBV5-1
cdr3_aa: CASSLADGRGSGANVLTF

j_call: TRBJ2-3
d_call: TRBD2
v_call: TRBV11-3
cdr3_aa: CASSSGLAGGLTDTQYF

j_call: TRBJ1-1
d_call: NA
v_call: TRBV18
cdr3_aa: CASSPPKGLADTEAFF

j_call: TRBJ1-5
d_call: NA
v_call: TRBV4-1
cdr3_aa: CASSQVQGNQPQHF

j_call: TRBJ1-5
d_call: NA
v_call: TRBV9
cdr3_aa: CASSVSGANQPQHF

j_call: TRBJ1-1
d_call: NA
v_call: TRBV29-1
cdr3_aa: CSVEDGGLHTEAFF

j_call: TRBJ2-7
d_call: TRBD1
v_call: TRBV19
cdr3_aa: CASSTTGGPYEQYF

j_call: TRBJ1-1
d_call: NA
v_call: TRBV9
cdr3_aa: CASSVSPQGSGTEAFF

j_call: TRBJ2-1
d_call: NA
v_call: TRBV4-3
cdr3_aa: CASSQDRDFYNEQFF

j_call: TRBJ2-5
d_call: NA
v_call: TRBV11-3
cdr3_aa: CASSWGQASETQYF

j_call: TRBJ1-2
d_call: NA
v_call: TRBV27
cdr3_aa: CASRPKGSEGYTF

j_call: TRBJ1-5
d_call: NA
v_call: TRBV19
cdr3_aa: CAAKGGNQPQHF

j_call: TRBJ2-2
d_call: NA
v_call: TRBV7-9
cdr3_aa: CSSNRDIDTGELFF

j_call: TRBJ2-2
d_call: TRBD1
v_call: TRBV5-6
cdr3_aa: CASSPRTGFAGELFF

j_call: TRBJ2-1
d_call: NA
v_call: TRBV11-2
cdr3_aa: CASSGLGLYNEQFF

j_call: TRBJ1-1
d_call: NA
v_call: TRBV7-2
cdr3_aa: CASSPQGAGTEAFF

j_call: TRBJ2-3
d_call: NA
v_call: TRBV5-6
cdr3_aa: CASSPVGAPTDTQYF

j_call: TRBJ1-1
d_call: NA
v_call: TRBV14
cdr3_aa: CASSPTRETEAFF

j_call: TRBJ2-7
d_call: NA
v_call: TRBV5-5
cdr3_aa: CASSLDRAAGYEQYF

j_call: TRBJ1-1
d_call: NA
v_call: TRBV14
cdr3_aa: CASSQEVGASTEAFF

j_call: TRBJ2-7
d_call: NA
v_call: TRBV7-2
cdr3_aa: CASSLRPPDEQYF